Sequencing of this TCR beta chain was carried out in a study of blood T cell repertoires in COVID-19. On the study more broadly: PBMCs, B-cell-depleted T cells, or T cells provided the cDNA or gDNA that made up the material.

TCRdb's table, derived via immunoSEQ multiplex PCR, lists solely in-frame clones and lacks some. This sample has 150,000 or so clones, with roughly 86% found just once. CDR3 length: 16 amino acids. The V and J ends lost 4 bases and 6 bases, in that order; junction bases with no gene match: 14. Germline V lookup: CDR1 SGHRS, CDR2 YFSETQ. This clonotype originated in a human donor in a cohort sampled during active COVID-19. Sequences were obtained from peripheral blood. The chain links TRBV5-1 to TRBJ2-3, with 7 bases fitting TRBD2. The DNA for the CDR3 is TGCGCCAGCAGCACAGGAGCGGGGCCCTCGACGGATACGCAGTATTTT. Translated, it gives CASSTGAGPSTDTQYF. The variable domain in full, completed from reference TRBV5-1 and TRBJ2-3, reads KAGVTQTPRYLIKTRGQQVTLSCSPISGHRSVSWYQQTPGQGLQFLFEYFSETQRNKGNFPGRFSGRQFSNSRSEMNVSTLELGDSALYLCASSTGAGPSTDTQYFGPGTRLTVL.